This TCR beta chain was found in a study of blood T cell repertoires in COVID-19 (dated by TCRdb to 2018 to 2020). Regarding the complete study: Samples covering the acute and convalescent phases of COVID-19 were provided by collaborators in the United States, Italy and Spain. The material from the prospective study consisted of cDNA or gDNA derived from T cells, B-cell-depleted T cells, or PBMCs. Subjects who had been exposed to COVID-19, were actively infected with it, or had recovered from it provided the deeply sampled blood TCRbeta repertoires that made up the dataset. A freely available public database, intended as a resource for researchers studying the immune response to SARS-CoV-2, is where the repertoires were released. Samples were obtained from the ongoing ImmuneRACE study (first 160 participants) and from about 1,300 subjects provided by 6 global collaborators. Sample metadata almost always included a de-identified subject ID, COVID-19 status, age in years and sex. Where HLA class I and class II types were available, the types were taken from metadata supplied by the sample provider, not from assay-based typing.

Results and caveats for the whole study, not just this receptor: Clinical and demographic metadata were provided uncurated, with the amount varying by source and participant.

The immunoSEQ Assay, a bias-controlled multiplex PCR, was used to amplify TCRbeta CDR3 regions from genomic DNA. In the paper's pipeline: The number of nucleated cells in each sample was estimated by amplification of reference gene primers within the assay. Sequence reads were collapsed and filtered to measure the absolute abundance of every unique TCRbeta CDR3 rearrangement. For each sample, productive Simpson clonality was calculated as the square root of Simpson's diversity index over productive rearrangements. This is the immuneACCESS table as TCRdb keeps it, with only in-frame sequences that have V and J called. A part of the clones is gone; compared with another copy, unresolved V genes explain less than half, and the rest is unexplained. Clone size and the V and J calls come from that table; the DNA yielded D and trimming. The sample table shows over 30,000 clones, and roughly 80% are seen once. Approximately 14% of the sample is in the top ten clones.

CDR1 SGHDT and CDR2 YYEEEE are derived from the germline V gene. Taken from cysteine to phenylalanine, the CDR3 has 15 residues. CDR3 DNA only is kept here, 45 bases in frame from base 1. A distance of 19 bases separates the germline ends of V and J, which lose 4 bases and 6 bases respectively. Each collaborating institution followed its own protocols to collect whole blood in K2EDTA tubes. For TCRbeta analysis, collaborators shipped samples as frozen whole blood, isolated PBMCs, or DNA extracted from either of those sample types. On this clone itself: It lacks a known antigen. Base-call qualities are not available, and no considerably larger clone is one nucleotide away.

This sequence uses TRBV5-6 and TRBJ1-1, with the D gene not clear enough to name. The material sequenced was peripheral blood. This TCR was recovered from a man older than 75 with active or convalescent COVID-19. The nucleotide sequence is TGTGCCAGCAGCAAATACCGAACGGGTTTGGCTGAAGCTTTCTTT. Translated, this is CASSKYRTGLAEAFF. Supplemented by the reference TRBV5-6 and TRBJ1-1 proteins around the CDR3, the complete variable domain is DAGVTQSPTHLIKTRGQQVTLRCSPKSGHDTVSWYQQALGQGPQFIFQYYEEEERQRGNFPDRFSGHQFPNYSSELNVNALLLGDSALYLCASSKYRTGLAEAFFGQGTRLTVV.